This T cell receptor (beta chain) is drawn from a study of regulatory T cells in long-lasting Graves disease. Whole-study results and caveats: Persistent Graves' patients had lower TCR diversity than newly diagnosed ones. Persistent disease preferred TRBV28, TRBJ1-2 and TRBJ2-5; new disease, TRBV20-1 and TRBJ2-1.

iRepertoire HTBI primers and Arm-PCR of CDR3 regions built TCR beta libraries. TCRdb independently ran MiXCR on the multiplex PCR reads; one entry per CDR3 protein. The sample lists 620,000 or so distinct CDR3 sequences; roughly 16% were seen once. This clonotype was counted at least ten times. The target antigen is unknown. Germline lookup yields CDR1 LNHDA and CDR2 SQIVND (reference sequence). CDR3 size: 13 residues. Trimming stripped 3 bases from V and 3 bases from J, with 9 bases between. Time point of the sample: newly diagnosed GD, antithyroid drugs for less than 3 months. PBMC-derived RNA was used for the TCR library. This sample was also put to use in a study of T cells in Graves' hyperthyroidism and ophthalmopathy. That work contributes: Most thyroid-expanded clonotypes above 0.001 were also found in blood.

V is TRBV19 and J is TRBJ2-7; D is ambiguous. The clonotype originates from a woman younger than 45 with Graves disease. This specimen consisted of peripheral blood mononuclear cells (PBMCs), obtained at new diagnosis, from a patient treated with antithyroid drugs. The CDR3 coding sequence is TGTGCCAGTAGTATTGCTGGGAACTACGAGCAGTACTTC. Translated: CASSIAGNYEQYF.